These 24 T cell receptor beta chains were sequenced from one sample in a study of T cell changes during pregnancy in multiple sclerosis. The data were produced by immunoSEQ multiplex PCR, yet TCRdb's version contains in-frame clones alone and is incomplete. This sample yields about 120,000 clones, of which 80% to 95% are seen a single time; 1.5% to 1.9% belongs to the top ten. Material: peripheral blood, obtained in the third trimester of pregnancy. Source of these receptors: a female donor with multiple sclerosis, enrolled in a pregnancy study.

The V and J genes are TRBV9 and TRBJ2-6; D is possibly TRBD1 (6 bases). V lost 6 bases and J lost 2, with 6 bases in between. In germline, CDR1 is SGDLS, CDR2 YYNGEE. The CDR3 spans 13 residues. The CDR3 region has the DNA TGTGCCAGCAACAGGGCTGGGGCCAACGTCCTGACTTTC. Translated: CASNRAGANVLTF.

This chain links TRBV5-1 with TRBJ2-7, with D maybe TRBD2 (11 bases). The CDR3 extends over 19 amino acids. Trimming took off 4 bases at V and 2 bases at J, with 28 bases between the two ends. Germline-derived CDR1 and CDR2 are SGHRS and YFSETQ. The CDR3 region is CASSPPGDRGLADTYEQYF. The CDR3 DNA follows: TGCGCCAGCAGCCCGCCAGGGGACAGGGGACTAGCGGACACCTACGAGCAGTACTTC.

The chain employs TRBV18 and TRBJ1-5; the D gene is possibly TRBD1 (6 bases). The CDR3 covers 13 residues. Trimming stripped 4 bases from V and 5 bases from J, with 9 bases between. The germline gives CDR1 KGHSH, CDR2 LQKENI. Here the CDR3 DNA reads TGTGCCAGCTCACTACAGGGAGATCAGCCCCAGCATTTT. Its translation is CASSLQGDQPQHF. Using reference TRBV18 and TRBJ1-5 for the parts outside the CDR3, the full variable domain is NAGVMQNPRHLVRRRGQEARLRCSPMKGHSHVYWYRQLPEEGLKFMVYLQKENIIDESGMPKERFSAEFPKEGPSILRIQQVVRGDSAAYFCASSLQGDQPQHFGDGTRLSIL.

This chain links TRBV6-5 with TRBJ1-1; D call uncertain. V was cut by 3 bases and J by 7 bases, with 9 bases left in between. The CDR3 runs to 12 residues. Germline V gives CDR1 MNHEY, CDR2 SVGAGI. The CDR3 DNA sequence: TGTGCCAGCAGTTATAGAGCGGGTGAAGCTTTCTTT. Translating gives CASSYRAGEAFF.

This chain uses TRBV7-8 with TRBJ1-2; a weak D match, TRBD1 (6 bases). This CDR3 is built from 17 residues. Germline CDR1 is SGHVS and CDR2 is FQNEAQ. V lost 4 bases to trimming and J lost 1 base, with 19 bases between them. CDR3 in amino acids: CASSSPPWDIDNYGYTF. The CDR3 bases are TGTGCCAGCAGCTCACCCCCGTGGGACATAGATAACTATGGCTACACCTTC.

The J gene is TRBJ2-3, the V gene TRBV5-1, with TRBD2 matching 12 bases. From germline, CDR1 is SGHRS and CDR2 YFSETQ. The CDR3 sequence is 16 residues long. Unmatched junction bases numbered 9, after V lost 4 bases and J lost 6 bases. DNA of the CDR3: TGCGCCAGCAGCCCCGGGACTAGCGGGTGGTTGGATACGCAGTATTTT. Translating gives CASSPGTSGWLDTQYF.

There are a few counts of this clone. The V call is TRBV9, the J call TRBJ1-1; weak D call: TRBD1 (6 bases). Germline CDR1 and CDR2: SGDLS and YYNGEE. Trimming shortened V by 4 bases and J by 2 bases, and 15 bases separated the two germline ends. The CDR3 consists of 15 residues. The CDR3 DNA reads TGTGCCAGCAGCCCCCTTGGGGGACAAAACACTGAAGCTTTCTTT. Translated: CASSPLGGQNTEAFF.

The chain joins TRBV18 to TRBJ1-1; no reliable D call. V lost 3 bases and J 2 bases, leaving 19 bases between the germline ends. Germline-derived CDR1 and CDR2 are KGHSH and LQKENI. This CDR3 has 17 residues. The CDR3 is CASSPVSRMVVNTEAFF. The CDR3 DNA sequence: TGTGCCAGCTCACCGGTCTCCAGGATGGTCGTCAACACTGAAGCTTTCTTT.

The V gene is TRBV5-1, the J gene TRBJ2-7; D is perhaps TRBD1 (6 bases). Trimming pared 4 bases from V and 2 bases from J, leaving 10 bases between. The germline V gene encodes CDR1 SGHRS and CDR2 YFSETQ. The length of the CDR3 is 13 residues. The CDR3, as DNA: TGCGCCAGCAGCCGGGACACACCCTACGAGCAGTACTTC. Encoded protein: CASSRDTPYEQYF.

This chain connects TRBV11-2 to TRBJ1-1; D unclear. The CDR3 is made up of 15 amino acids. V shed 4 bases and J shed 0 bases, with 12 bases lying between them. Per the germline V gene, CDR1 is SGHAT and CDR2 is FQNNGV. CDR3: CASSSSFEMNTEAFF. DNA of the CDR3: TGTGCCAGCAGCTCCTCTTTCGAGATGAACACTGAAGCTTTCTTT. Based on the CDR3 plus reference TRBV11-2 and TRBJ1-1, the full variable domain is EAGVAQSPRYKIIEKRQSVAFWCNPISGHATLYWYQQILGQGPKLLIQFQNNGVVDDSQLPKDRFSAERLKGVDSTLKIQPAKLEDSAVYLCASSSSFEMNTEAFFGQGTRLTVV.

The genes are TRBV9 and TRBJ2-5, with D perhaps matching TRBD2 (6 bases). The CDR3 length is 14 residues. Trimming shortened V by 4 bases and J by 0 bases, and 10 bases separated the two germline ends. Germline lookup yields CDR1 SGDLS and CDR2 YYNGEE. The CDR3 loop reads CASSTGTYQETQYF. The CDR3 bases are TGTGCCAGCAGCACGGGGACTTACCAAGAGACCCAGTACTTC.

The chain couples TRBV6-5 to TRBJ1-2; 11 bases line up with TRBD1. The germline V gene has CDR1 MNHEY and CDR2 SVGAGI. The trim removed 5 bases at V and 2 bases at J, leaving 4 bases unmatched. This CDR3 region has 15 residues. The CDR3 loop is CASSRTGGENYGYTF. The CDR3 nucleotides are TGTGCCAGCAGTCGGACAGGGGGCGAAAACTATGGCTACACCTTC.

This chain links TRBV7-9 with TRBJ2-7; no definite D call. Germline V lookup: CDR1 SEHNR, CDR2 FQNEAQ (reference sequence). V was pared by 8 bases and J by 3 bases, with 11 bases between. The CDR3 runs 12 residues. The CDR3 DNA sequence: TGTGCCAGCCGAGAGAACGACTACGAGCAGTACTTC. Translating gives CASRENDYEQYF.

V usage is TRBV18 and J usage is TRBJ2-7; perhaps TRBD1 as D (6 bases). Germline values: CDR1 KGHSH, CDR2 LQKENI. Trimming shortened V by 6 bases and J by 2 bases, and 17 bases separated the two germline ends. The CDR3 loop spans 15 amino acids. In DNA form, the CDR3 reads TGTGCCAGCTCTCCAAAGATCCAGGGGACCTACGAGCAGTACTTC. It codes for CASSPKIQGTYEQYF.

This clone occurred once. V usage is TRBV9 and J usage is TRBJ1-2, with D perhaps TRBD1 (5 bases). Germline V gene data show CDR1 as SGDLS and CDR2 as YYNGEE. V was shortened by 0 bases and J by 8 bases, with 17 bases between the two germline ends. The CDR3 is 15 residues long. The CDR3 protein is CASSVVGNPSGGYTF. CDR3 nucleotide sequence: TGTGCCAGCAGCGTAGTAGGAAATCCGTCAGGGGGCTACACCTTC.

The chain links TRBV5-6 to TRBJ2-7, with TRBD1 identical over 10 bases. The germline gives CDR1 SGHDT, CDR2 YYEEEE. The CDR3 is 15 amino acids. Trimming removed 4 bases from V and 2 bases from J; junction bases left unmatched: 6. The CDR3 spells CASSEGDRGAYEQYF. Written as DNA, the CDR3 is TGTGCCAGCAGCGAAGGGGACAGGGGTGCCTACGAGCAGTACTTC.

V gene TRBV2 combines with J gene TRBJ1-4, with 11 bases matching TRBD1. V lost 6 bases and J lost 7; bases outside the gene matches: 4. CDR1 and CDR2 from the germline V gene are SNHLY and FYNNEI. The CDR3 has 14 amino acids. CDR3 sequence reads: CASRIGTGGEKLFF. In DNA form, the CDR3 reads TGTGCCAGCAGGATCGGGACAGGGGGTGAAAAACTGTTTTTT.

CDR3 sequence: CASSPRTGGVYNEQFF. CDR3 bases: TGTGCCAGCAGTCCACGGACAGGGGGAGTCTACAATGAGCAGTTCTTC. The chain joins TRBV27 to TRBJ2-1, with 10 bases matching TRBD1. J was trimmed by 3 bases and V by 5 bases; bases with no gene match: 7. Germline V CDR1 and CDR2: MNHEY, SMNVEV (reference sequence). This CDR3 spans 16 amino acids.

J is TRBJ2-1 and V is TRBV2; TRBD1 agrees at 7 bases. The ends lost 4 bases at V and 3 bases at J; junction bases unmatched: 9. CDR3 length: 16 residues. Germline CDR1 is SNHLY and CDR2 is FYNNEI. This CDR3 is CASSGSGRGYYNEQFF. The CDR3 DNA follows: TGTGCCAGCAGTGGGAGCGGCAGGGGGTACTACAATGAGCAGTTCTTC.

The J gene is TRBJ1-2, the V gene TRBV6-1; 7 bases align to TRBD1. The CDR3 spans 14 residues. Germline CDR1 and CDR2: MNHNS and SASEGT. V lost 6 bases to trimming and J lost 4 bases; unmatched junction nucleotides: 8. The CDR3 spells CASSAGQAGYGYTF. CDR3 DNA: TGTGCCAGCAGCGCCGGACAGGCAGGCTATGGCTACACCTTC.

The chain links TRBV5-1 to TRBJ1-2, with a weak D call TRBD1 (5 bases). V shed 0 bases and J shed 6 bases, with 9 bases lying between them. The V gene's germline CDR1 is SGHRS and CDR2 YFSETQ. The CDR3 sequence is 13 residues long. CDR3 nucleotide sequence: TGCGCCAGCAGCTTGGGGGAGGGGAATGGCTACACCTTC. Residues: CASSLGEGNGYTF.

This sequence joins TRBV9 and TRBJ2-3; D perhaps matches TRBD1 (5 bases). The CDR3 is 15 amino acids. The germline CDR1 and CDR2 sequences are SGDLS and YYNGEE. Trimming shortened V by 0 bases and J by 2 bases, and 10 bases separated the two germline ends. This chain's CDR3 is CASSVGGQHTDTQYF. The CDR3, as DNA: TGTGCCAGCAGCGTAGGAGGACAACACACAGATACGCAGTATTTT.

The V call is TRBV7-2, the J call TRBJ2-3, with D possibly matching TRBD2 (5 bases). The length of the CDR3 is 14 residues. The germline gives CDR1 SGHTA, CDR2 FQGNSA. V was shortened by 0 bases and J by 5 bases, with 9 bases between the two germline ends. The CDR3 DNA sequence: TGTGCCAGCAGCTTAGCGAGGGAGCGAGATACGCAGTATTTT. This encodes CASSLARERDTQYF.

The genes are TRBV27 and TRBJ2-3; possible D gene TRBD2, 6 bases. The CDR3 is 14 amino acids. The V end was cut by 5 bases, the J end by 5 bases, with 14 bases between. Per germline, CDR1 MNHEY and CDR2 SMNVEV (reference sequence). DNA for the CDR3: TGTGCCAGCAGTGGGGGACTGGTGCGAGATACGCAGTATTTT. As protein: CASSGGLVRDTQYF.